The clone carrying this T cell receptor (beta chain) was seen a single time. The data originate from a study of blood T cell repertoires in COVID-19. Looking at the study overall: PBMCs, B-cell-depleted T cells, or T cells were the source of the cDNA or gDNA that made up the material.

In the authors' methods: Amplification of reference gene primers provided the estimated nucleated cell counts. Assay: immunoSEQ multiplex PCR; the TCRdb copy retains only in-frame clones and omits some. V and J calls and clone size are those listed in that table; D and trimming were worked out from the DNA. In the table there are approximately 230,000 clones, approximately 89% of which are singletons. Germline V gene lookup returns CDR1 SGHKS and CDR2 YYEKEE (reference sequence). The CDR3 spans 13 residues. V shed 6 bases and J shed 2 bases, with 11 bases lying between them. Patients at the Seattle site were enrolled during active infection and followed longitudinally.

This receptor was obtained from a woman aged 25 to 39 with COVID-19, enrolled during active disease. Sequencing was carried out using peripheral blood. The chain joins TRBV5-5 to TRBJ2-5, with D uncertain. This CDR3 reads CASNPQAQETQYF. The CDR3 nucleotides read TGTGCCAGCAACCCCCAGGCTCAAGAGACCCAGTACTTC.